The rows below give T cell receptor beta chains drawn from one sample of a study of cytomegalovirus exposure and HLA in healthy donors. Profiled with immunoSEQ multiplex PCR; TCRdb holds only in-frame clones, not every one. The table records under 150,000 clones, 85% to 90% of them present only once. Sample: PBMCs. The receptors derive from a man aged 18 to 30 in good health and CMV-seropositive. The CDR3 runs from the conserved cysteine through the conserved F or W. Each record gives: clone size, J gene, V gene, D gene, CDR3 DNA, CDR3 protein. A D gene is named only where the DNA matches it firmly. Size is stated for part of the rows, as once, few or many counts, or as a class when the clone is expanded.

>.|TRBJ2-7|TRBV10-3|.
TGTGCCATCAGTGAGGGAGGGGGCCCCTACGAGCAGTACTTC
CAISEGGGPYEQYF
>few|TRBJ1-6|TRBV6-5|TRBD1
TGTGCCAGCAGTTGGACAGGGACGGTGGATTCACCCCTCCACTTT
CASSWTGTVDSPLHF
>few|TRBJ1-2|TRBV30|.
TGTGCCTGGAGAATGACAGGTTCTAACTATGGCTACACCTTC
CAWRMTGSNYGYTF
>.|TRBJ2-2|TRBV5-1|.
TGCGCCAGCAGGGACCATGCGGACATAAACACCGGGGAGCTGTTTTTT
CASRDHADINTGELFF
>once|TRBJ2-2|TRBV5-1|TRBD2
TGCGCCAGCAGCTCGGGAGGGCTAGCTAAATCCGCGAACACCGGGGAGCTGTTTTTT
CASSSGGLAKSANTGELFF
>.|TRBJ2-1|TRBV7-2|.
TGTGCCAGCAGCTTAGCTAGTTACTCCTACAATGAGCAGTTCTTC
CASSLASYSYNEQFF
>once|TRBJ2-7|TRBV19|.
TGTGCCAGTAGTACGGAGGTCCTCTACGAGCAGTACTTC
CASSTEVLYEQYF
>.|TRBJ2-7|TRBV29-1|TRBD2
TGCAGCGTTGTCGCTAGCGGGAGGCCTCTCACGGACGAGCAGTACTTC
CSVVASGRPLTDEQYF
>.|TRBJ2-7|TRBV18|.
TGTGCCAGCTCACCTTTTGACGGACAGATCTCCTACGAGCAGTACTTC
CASSPFDGQISYEQYF
>.|TRBJ1-4|TRBV4-1|.
TGCGCCAGCAGCCGAGCAGGGGCAACTAATGAAAAACTGTTTTTT
CASSRAGATNEKLFF
>.|TRBJ2-7|TRBV15|.
TGTGCCACCAGCAGAGGGGGTGACTACGAGCAGTACTTC
CATSRGGDYEQYF
>.|TRBJ2-1|TRBV9|TRBD2
TGTGCCAGCAGCGTCGCCGGGACTAGCGGGCATGAGCAGTTCTTC
CASSVAGTSGHEQFF
>.|TRBJ2-7|TRBV5-4|TRBD2
TGTGCCAGCAGTGAAGCGGGAGGGCCATACGAGCAGTACTTC
CASSEAGGPYEQYF
>.|TRBJ2-7|TRBV5-4|TRBD1
TGTGCCAGCAGCTGGGACAGGGGCGAGCAGTACTTC
CASSWDRGEQYF
>.|TRBJ2-7|TRBV25-1|.
TGTGCCAGCCAAGGGGGCGGGGTAATTAACCCCGAGCAGTACTTC
CASQGGGVINPEQYF
>few|TRBJ1-3|TRBV10-3|.
TGTGCCATCAGTGACAACTCTGGAAACACCATATATTTT
CAISDNSGNTIYF
>.|TRBJ2-1|TRBV2|.
TGTGCCAGCACCGCCGGGAGCTCCTACAATGAGCAGTTCTTC
CASTAGSSYNEQFF
>.|TRBJ1-1|TRBV6-5|TRBD1
TGTGCCAGCAGGAAGGGGACAGTACTGAACACTGAAGCTTTCTTT
CASRKGTVLNTEAFF
>.|TRBJ2-1|TRBV11-2|.
TGTGCCAGCAGCCCCCGCACGGACTACCTCCCCTACAATGAGCAGTTCTTC
CASSPRTDYLPYNEQFF
>.|TRBJ1-1|TRBV10-3|.
TGTGCCATCAGTTCTAGGAGGGGCAGGACGTATGGGGAGAACACTGAAGCTTTCTTT
CAISSRRGRTYGENTEAFF
>.|TRBJ2-7|TRBV9|.
TGTGCCAGCAACCCTGGGACTTCCGAGGAGCAGTACTTC
CASNPGTSEEQYF
>.|TRBJ1-1|TRBV4-2|.
TGTGCCAGCAGCCAGGCCGGGATTGAAGCTTTCTTT
CASSQAGIEAFF
>once|TRBJ2-5|TRBV5-4|TRBD2
TGTGCCAGCAGCTCCGGGACTAGCGGGAGGGGGAAAGAGACCCAGTACTTC
CASSSGTSGRGKETQYF
>.|TRBJ2-5|TRBV2|TRBD2
TGTGCCAGCAGCGGACTAGCGCCCCAAGAGACCCAGTACTTC
CASSGLAPQETQYF
>once|TRBJ2-5|TRBV7-6|.
TGTGCCAGCAGCTTAGAGGGGTCGGGCCAAGAGACCCAGTACTTC
CASSLEGSGQETQYF
>.|TRBJ2-6|TRBV25-1|TRBD2
TGTGCCAGCAGTGTCCGCGGGGAGGGGAACTCTGGGGCCAACGTCCTGACTTTC
CASSVRGEGNSGANVLTF
>.|TRBJ1-1|TRBV27|TRBD1
TGTGCCAGCAGTCCTAGCGCCCGGGACAGGCTCCCTAACACTGAAGCTTTCTTT
CASSPSARDRLPNTEAFF
>.|TRBJ2-2|TRBV28|.
TGTGCCAGCAGTCCCGGGACATTGCCCGGGGAGCTGTTTTTT
CASSPGTLPGELFF
>.|TRBJ2-1|TRBV4-1|.
TGCGCCAGCAGCCCCTTGTTTGTAAATGAGCAGTTCTTC
CASSPLFVNEQFF
>few|TRBJ2-1|TRBV29-1|TRBD2
TGCAGCGTTGAGGGGGGGAGTGAGCAGTTCTTC
CSVEGGSEQFF
>.|TRBJ2-5|TRBV5-1|TRBD2
TGCGCCAGCAGCCGGACTAGCGGGAGAATCCAAGAGACCCAGTACTTC
CASSRTSGRIQETQYF
>.|TRBJ2-7|TRBV5-1|TRBD1
TGCGCCAGCAGCTTGGCACAGGGGGTGGTCTACGAGCAGTACTTC
CASSLAQGVVYEQYF